The 8 T cell receptor beta chains below come from one sample, sequenced in a study of OX40 agonist ivuxolimab in advanced cancers. The method was immunoSEQ multiplex PCR; TCRdb's version includes in-frame clones alone and lacks a portion of them. The sample holds 70,000 to 95,000 clones, approximately 90% seen once. This specimen consisted of CD4+ or CD8+ T cells sorted from blood, obtained in a trial of the OX40 agonist ivuxolimab. The receptors derive from an adult with an advanced solid tumor such as melanoma, head and neck, liver or kidney cancer.

This chain connects TRBV28 to TRBJ1-2; D ambiguous. Germline-derived CDR1 and CDR2 are MDHEN and SYDVKM. V lost 3 bases and J lost 4, with 9 bases in between. This CDR3 has 13 amino acids. Here the CDR3 DNA reads TGTGCCAGCAGTTTGGGAGGCCCCTATGGCTACACCTTC. Translating it yields CASSLGGPYGYTF.

The CDR3 DNA reads TGTGCCAGCAGCTTAGTCCCAACCGGGGCAGAGGGCCGAAAACTGTTTTTT. The encoded protein is CASSLVPTGAEGRKLFF. The V gene is TRBV11-2, the J gene TRBJ1-4, with a tentative D call TRBD1 (5 bases). Deletions cut 1 base from V and 10 bases from J, with 22 bases between. This CDR3 is 17 amino acids long. The germline CDR1 and CDR2 sequences are SGHAT and FQNNGV.

The CDR3 bases are TGCGCCAGCAGCTTCGGCGGCAGGGAGACAGATACGCAGTATTTT. It is translated as CASSFGGRETDTQYF. The chain links TRBV5-1 to TRBJ2-3; the D call may be TRBD1 or TRBD2 (5 bases each). V shed 2 bases and J shed 3 bases, with 13 bases lying between them. This CDR3 contains 15 residues. The germline V gene encodes CDR1 SGHRS and CDR2 YFSETQ.

This chain links TRBV5-1 with TRBJ2-3, with D hard to call. From germline, CDR1 is SGHRS and CDR2 YFSETQ. This CDR3 contains 14 residues. Trimming cost V 4 bases and J 0 bases, with 9 bases left between them. CDR3 DNA sequence: TGCGCCAGCAGCCAACTGAGTAGCACAGATACGCAGTATTTT. This translates into CASSQLSSTDTQYF.

CDR3 protein: CASSLGGPAGTGELFF. The CDR3 coding sequence is TGTGCCAGCAGCTTGGGAGGTCCTGCGGGGACCGGGGAGCTGTTTTTT. This chain connects TRBV5-4 to TRBJ2-2, with D perhaps TRBD2 (6 bases). With 0 bases removed from V and 5 bases from J, the gap between germline ends came to 14 bases. The CDR3 extends over 16 amino acids. In germline, CDR1 is SGHNT, CDR2 YYREEE (reference sequence). Together with reference TRBV5-4 and TRBJ2-2, the CDR3 gives the full variable domain: ETGVTQSPTHLIKTRGQQVTLRCSSQSGHNTVSWYQQALGQGPQFIFQYYREEENGRGNFPPRFSGLQFPNYSSELNVNALELDDSALYLCASSLGGPAGTGELFFGEGSRLTVL.

The chain is built from TRBV28 and TRBJ1-6, with D maybe TRBD1 (5 bases). Trimming shortened V by 4 bases and J by 14 bases, and 12 bases separated the two germline ends. The CDR3 length is 12 residues. CDR1 and CDR2 from the germline V gene are MDHEN and SYDVKM. CDR3 bases: TGTGCCAGCAGTTCCGCCTGGGGCACCCTCCACTTT. Translating gives CASSSAWGTLHF. Full variable domain (outside the CDR3, taken from reference TRBV28 and TRBJ1-6): DVKVTQSSRYLVKRTGEKVFLECVQDMDHENMFWYRQDPGLGLRLIYFSYDVKMKEKGDIPEGYSVSREKKERFSLILESASTNQTSMYLCASSSAWGTLHFGNGTRLTVT.

The V gene is TRBV30, the J gene TRBJ1-1; the match to TRBD1 covers 11 bases. Trimming took 4 bases from V and 4 from J; bases not matched to a gene: 2. The CDR3 consists of 13 residues. Per germline, CDR1 GTSNPN and CDR2 SVGIG (reference sequence). This CDR3 reads CAWTGTGGTEAFF. The CDR3 DNA reads as TGTGCCTGGACCGGGACAGGGGGCACTGAAGCTTTCTTT.

This clone has a single count. This CDR3 reads CASSMMQRNQPQHF. DNA for the CDR3: TGTGCCAGTAGTATGATGCAGCGCAATCAGCCCCAGCATTTT. The rearrangement uses TRBV19 and TRBJ1-5; D uncertain. The CDR3 spans 14 residues. The V gene's germline CDR1 is LNHDA and CDR2 SQIVND (reference sequence). V lost 3 bases, J lost 2 bases, and 8 bases lay in between.